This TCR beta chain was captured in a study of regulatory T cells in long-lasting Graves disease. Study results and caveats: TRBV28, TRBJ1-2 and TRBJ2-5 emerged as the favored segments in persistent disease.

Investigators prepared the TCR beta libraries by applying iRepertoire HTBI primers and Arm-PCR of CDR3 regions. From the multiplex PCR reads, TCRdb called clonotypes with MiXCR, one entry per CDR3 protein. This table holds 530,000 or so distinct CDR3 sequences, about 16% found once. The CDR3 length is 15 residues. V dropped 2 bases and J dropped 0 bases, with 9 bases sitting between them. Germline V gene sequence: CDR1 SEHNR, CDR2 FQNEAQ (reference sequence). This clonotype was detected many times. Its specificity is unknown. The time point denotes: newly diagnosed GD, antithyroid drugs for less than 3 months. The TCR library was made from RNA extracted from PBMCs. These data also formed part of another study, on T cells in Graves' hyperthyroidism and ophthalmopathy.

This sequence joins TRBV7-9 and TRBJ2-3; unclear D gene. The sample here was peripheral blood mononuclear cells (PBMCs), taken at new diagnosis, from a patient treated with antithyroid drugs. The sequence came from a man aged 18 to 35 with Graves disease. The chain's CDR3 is CASSLPRLSTDTQYF. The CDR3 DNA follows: TGTGCCAGCAGCTTACCGCGACTCAGCACAGATACGCAGTATTTT. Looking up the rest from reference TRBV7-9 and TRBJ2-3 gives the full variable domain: DTGVSQNPRHKITKRGQNVTFRCDPISEHNRLYWYRQTLGQGPEFLTYFQNEAQLEKSRLLSDRFSAERPKGSFSTLEIQRTEQGDSAMYLCASSLPRLSTDTQYFGPGTRLTVL.